These 7 T cell receptor beta chains originate from one sample sequenced in a study of T cells after yellow fever vaccination. TCRdb re-analysed the 5' RACE reads in MiXCR, keeping a single row per CDR3 protein. The sample includes approximately 550,000 distinct CDR3 sequences, about 19% of them seen just once. The sample in question was PBMCs, obtained 15 days after the yellow fever booster vaccination. The receptor set was obtained from a young man who received the YFV17D yellow fever vaccine.

The gene calls are TRBV19 and TRBJ2-7, with D perhaps TRBD2 (5 bases). Looked up from germline, CDR1 is LNHDA and CDR2 is SQIVND (reference sequence). This CDR3 is built from 16 residues. Trimming took 0 bases from V and 4 from J, leaving 16 bases between them. The CDR3: CASSIDVGPGNYEQYF. Written as DNA, the CDR3 is TGTGCCAGTAGTATAGACGTCGGCCCCGGGAATTACGAGCAGTACTTC.

Written as DNA, the CDR3 is TGCAGTGCTGGACCAAGGAGGGACCTCTACGAGCAGTACTTC. Protein: CSAGPRRDLYEQYF. The V gene is TRBV20-1, the J gene TRBJ2-7, with a possible D match to TRBD2 (6 bases). The V gene lost 5 bases and the J gene lost 3 bases, with 17 bases spanning the gap. CDR1 and CDR2 from the germline V gene are DFQATT and SNEGSKA (reference sequence). This CDR3 comprises 14 residues.

This clonotype was seen a handful of times. The chain couples TRBV7-2 to TRBJ2-3; D is ambiguous. Germline values: CDR1 SGHTA, CDR2 FQGNSA. This CDR3 is built from 12 residues. Trimming left V 5 bases short and J 6 bases short, with 9 bases between. CDR3 coding DNA: TGTGCCAGCAGCCGGATTTACGATACGCAGTATTTT. This encodes CASSRIYDTQYF. The variable domain in full, completed from reference TRBV7-2 and TRBJ2-3, reads GAGVSQSPSNKVTEKGKDVELRCDPISGHTALYWYRQSLGQGLEFLIYFQGNSAPDKSGLPSDRFSAERTGGSVSTLTIQRTQQEDSAVYLCASSRIYDTQYFGPGTRLTVL.

The sample holds a few counts of this clonotype. The chain uses TRBV18 and TRBJ2-5; D call uncertain. Germline CDR1 KGHSH, CDR2 LQKENI. The CDR3 runs 15 residues. V was cut by 1 base and J by 5 bases, with 14 bases left in between. The CDR3 DNA follows: TGTGCCAGCTCACCACTGGGTGGGTCGGTGGAGACCCAGTACTTC. Translating it yields CASSPLGGSVETQYF.

This clonotype occurred many times. The chain joins TRBV6-4 to TRBJ1-1; maybe TRBD1 (5 bases). The CDR3 is 13 amino acids. The ends were cut back, 2 bases at V and 2 bases at J, with 6 bases in the middle. Germline V gives CDR1 MRHNA, CDR2 SNTAGT. For the CDR3, the DNA is TGTGCCAGCAGTGACCGGGACAACACTGAAGCTTTCTTT. This codes for CASSDRDNTEAFF.

This clonotype was counted a few times. V and J are TRBV20-1 and TRBJ2-5; maybe TRBD1 (6 bases). The V gene's germline CDR1 is DFQATT and CDR2 SNEGSKA (reference sequence). Trimming pared 6 bases from V and 2 bases from J, leaving 13 bases between. CDR3 length: 13 amino acids. CDR3 sequence: CSAEQGEQETQYF. Here the CDR3 DNA reads TGCAGTGCGGAACAGGGAGAACAAGAGACCCAGTACTTC.

This clonotype showed up just a few times. The CDR3 DNA is TGTGCCACCAGTGATCCTAGCGGGAGAGGGGGCACAGATACGCAGTATTTT. It yields the protein CATSDPSGRGGTDTQYF. The chain links TRBV24-1 to TRBJ2-3; 10 bases align to TRBD2. Per the germline V gene, CDR1 is KGHDR and CDR2 is SFDVKD. The CDR3 sequence is 17 residues long. V trimming: 3 bases; J trimming: 1 base; junction bases outside the gene matches: 6.